This record covers a single T cell receptor (gamma chain). Taking its sample share into account, this clone is medium-sized (0.01 to 0.1%). This receptor's antigen is unknown. Per-base quality was not reported, and no clone a single base away is much larger than it. Both library preparation methods relied on multiplex PCR with primers aimed at conserved V and J regions of the TCR genes. The amplicons were purified, pooled and then sequenced on an Illumina MiSeq platform. The source study handled its data this way. V(D)J alignment, clonotype assembly and translation were performed with MiXCR, whereas functionality assessment and CDR3 repertoire analyses were performed with VDJtools. CDR3 was defined per IMGT, and analyses were restricted to productive sequences using functional genes, excluding ORF genes and pseudogenes. A custom Python script was used to look across all patients and controls for identical amino acid CDR3s belonging to major clonotypes, meaning those with a frequency of >=5%. A one-sided non-parametric Wilcoxon test was used to compare clonotype frequencies in patients versus controls. Via CATT, TCRdb reprocessed the public reads, and rows with identical DNA were then joined. The authors' filters were not applied to this entry. A total of over 550 gamma-chain clones appear in this sample, 9.6% of them only once. The ten largest clones capture about two fifths of the sample.

V lost 2 bases and J lost 12 bases, and the count of bases not matched to a germline gene is 4. From the cysteine through the phenylalanine, the CDR3 covers 10 amino acids. This entry keeps only the CDR3 DNA: 30 bases, framed from base 1. The germline V gene provides CDR1 EGSNGY and CDR2 YDSYNSKV. For TCR sequencing, genomic DNA was taken from peripheral blood mononuclear cells isolated from both patients and controls. Controls were roughly 23 healthy adult blood donors, with a median age of around 64 years and roughly twelve males and approximately 11 females, matched to patients for age and sex. The source of the sample is a study of gamma delta lymphoproliferative disorders and STAT genes listed by TCRdb under 2018. For the study in its entirety: The LymphoTrack Dx TCRG Assay was used to prepare gamma-chain libraries from at least 50 ng of genomic DNA. Since no corresponding Invivoscribe delta assay was available, delta-chain libraries were prepared following the standard operating procedure of the EuroClonality-NGS working group. Within a larger immunophenotypic and STAT-mutation study, TCR gamma and delta CDR3 repertoires were profiled by deep sequencing in Tgammadelta lymphoproliferative disease patients and healthy controls. A couple of gamma-chain samples and all delta-chain samples were sequenced twice to confirm results. Study-level results and caveats: Nearly all major patient gamma and delta clonotypes were public, shared with at least one healthy donor; only two gamma clonotypes were private to disease. According to the authors, NGS specificity may be reduced at low frequencies, so whether leukemic clones are public or private needs confirmation. T cells in controls likely covered a range of maturation stages, whereas leukemic cells were skewed toward terminal effectors, which could potentially limit comparisons between patients and controls. When whole repertoires were clustered, gamma repertoires from patients grouped apart from those of healthy controls, but delta repertoires did not separate between the groups.

The TCR comes from a human donor in good health. Sequenced sample: blood. The V gene is TRGV2 and the J gene is TRGJ1 or TRGJ2. No J gene is reported in TCRdb; it was inferred here by comparing the DNA with germline. The DNA sequence is given as TGTGCCACCTGGGACGTAAGGAAACTCTTT. Its protein reads: CATWDVRKLF.